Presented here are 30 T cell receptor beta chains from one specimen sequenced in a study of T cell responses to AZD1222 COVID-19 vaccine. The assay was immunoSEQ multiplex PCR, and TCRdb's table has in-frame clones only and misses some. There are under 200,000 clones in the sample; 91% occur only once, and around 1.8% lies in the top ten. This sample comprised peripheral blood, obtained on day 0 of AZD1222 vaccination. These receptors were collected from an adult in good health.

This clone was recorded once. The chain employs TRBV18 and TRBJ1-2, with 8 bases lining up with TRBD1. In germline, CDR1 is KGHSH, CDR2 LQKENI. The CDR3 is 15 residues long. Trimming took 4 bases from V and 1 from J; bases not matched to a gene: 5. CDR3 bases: TGTGCCAGCTCACTACGGACAGGGATTAACTATGGCTACACCTTC. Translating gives CASSLRTGINYGYTF. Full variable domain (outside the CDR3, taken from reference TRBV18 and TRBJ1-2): NAGVMQNPRHLVRRRGQEARLRCSPMKGHSHVYWYRQLPEEGLKFMVYLQKENIIDESGMPKERFSAEFPKEGPSILRIQQVVRGDSAAYFCASSLRTGINYGYTFGSGTRLTVV.

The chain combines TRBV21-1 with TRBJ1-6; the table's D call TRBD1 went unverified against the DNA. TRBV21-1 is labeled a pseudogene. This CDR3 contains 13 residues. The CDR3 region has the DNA TGTGCCACCCGTCGGACAGTGAATTCACCCCTCCACTTT. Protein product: CATRRTVNSPLHF.

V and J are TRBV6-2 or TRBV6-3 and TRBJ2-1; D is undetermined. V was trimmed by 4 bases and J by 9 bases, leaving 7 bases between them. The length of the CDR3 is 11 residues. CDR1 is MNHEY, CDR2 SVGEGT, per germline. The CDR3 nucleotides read TGTGCCAGCAGTTCTTGGGGTGAGCAGTTCTTC. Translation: CASSSWGEQFF.

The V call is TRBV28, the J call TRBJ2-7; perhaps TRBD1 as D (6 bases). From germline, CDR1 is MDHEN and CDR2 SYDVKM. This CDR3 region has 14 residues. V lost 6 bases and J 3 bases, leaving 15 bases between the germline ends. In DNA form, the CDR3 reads TGTGCCAGCAGCCGACAGGTCTCCCTCTACGAGCAGTACTTC. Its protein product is CASSRQVSLYEQYF.

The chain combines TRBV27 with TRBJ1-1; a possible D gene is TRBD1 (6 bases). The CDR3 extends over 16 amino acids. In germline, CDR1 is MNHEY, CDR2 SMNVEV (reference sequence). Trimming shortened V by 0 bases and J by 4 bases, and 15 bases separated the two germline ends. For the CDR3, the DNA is TGTGCCAGCAGTTTATCGAAACGGGGGGCCGCCACTGAAGCTTTCTTT. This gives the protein CASSLSKRGAATEAFF.

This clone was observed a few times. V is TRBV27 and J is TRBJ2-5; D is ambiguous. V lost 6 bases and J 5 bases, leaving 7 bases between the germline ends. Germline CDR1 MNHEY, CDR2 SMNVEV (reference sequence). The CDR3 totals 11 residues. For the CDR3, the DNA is TGTGCCAGCAGACTCCGGGAGACCCAGTACTTC. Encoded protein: CASRLRETQYF.

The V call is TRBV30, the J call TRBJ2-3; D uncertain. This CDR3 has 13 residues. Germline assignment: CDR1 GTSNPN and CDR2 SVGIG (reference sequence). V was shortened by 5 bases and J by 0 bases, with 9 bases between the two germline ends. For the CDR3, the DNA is TGTGCCTGGGGCCTATCTAGCACAGATACGCAGTATTTT. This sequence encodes CAWGLSSTDTQYF.

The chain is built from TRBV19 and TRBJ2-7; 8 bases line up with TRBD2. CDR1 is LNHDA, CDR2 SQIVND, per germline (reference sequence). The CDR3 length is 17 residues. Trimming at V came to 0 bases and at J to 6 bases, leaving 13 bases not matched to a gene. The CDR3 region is CASSIDLGGALLPEQYF. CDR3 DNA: TGTGCCAGTAGTATAGATCTCGGGGGGGCTTTATTGCCCGAGCAGTACTTC.

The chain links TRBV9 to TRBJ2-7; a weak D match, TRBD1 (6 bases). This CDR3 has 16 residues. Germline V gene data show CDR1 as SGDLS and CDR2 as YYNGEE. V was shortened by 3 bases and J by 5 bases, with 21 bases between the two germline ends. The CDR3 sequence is CASSDPQGQWVDEQYF. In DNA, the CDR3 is TGTGCCAGCAGCGACCCACAGGGTCAATGGGTCGACGAGCAGTACTTC.

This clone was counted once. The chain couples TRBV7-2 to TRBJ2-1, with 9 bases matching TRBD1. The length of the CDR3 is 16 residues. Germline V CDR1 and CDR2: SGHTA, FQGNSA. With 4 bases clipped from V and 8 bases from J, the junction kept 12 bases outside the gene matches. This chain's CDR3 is CASSSLTGGPMYEQFF. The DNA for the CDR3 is TGTGCCAGCAGCTCACTGACAGGGGGGCCTATGTATGAGCAGTTCTTC.

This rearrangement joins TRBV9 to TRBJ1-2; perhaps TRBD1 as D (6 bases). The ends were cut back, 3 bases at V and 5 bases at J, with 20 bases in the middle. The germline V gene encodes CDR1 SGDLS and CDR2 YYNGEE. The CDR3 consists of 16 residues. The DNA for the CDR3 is TGTGCCAGCAGCGGGGGACAAGAAGGCAAGGGGTATGGCTACACCTTC. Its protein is CASSGGQEGKGYGYTF.

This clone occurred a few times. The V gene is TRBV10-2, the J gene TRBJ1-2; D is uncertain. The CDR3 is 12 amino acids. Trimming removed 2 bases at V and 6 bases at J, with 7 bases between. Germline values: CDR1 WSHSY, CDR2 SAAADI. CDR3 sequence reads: CASSERQDGYTF. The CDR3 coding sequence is TGCGCCAGCAGTGAGCGGCAGGATGGCTACACCTTC.

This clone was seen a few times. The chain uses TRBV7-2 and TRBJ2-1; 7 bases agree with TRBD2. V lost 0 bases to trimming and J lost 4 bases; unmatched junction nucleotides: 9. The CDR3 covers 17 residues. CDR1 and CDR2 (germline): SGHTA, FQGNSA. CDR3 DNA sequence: TGTGCCAGCAGCTTAGCGGTTGGCGGGGGAGGGTACAATGAGCAGTTCTTC. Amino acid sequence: CASSLAVGGGGYNEQFF.

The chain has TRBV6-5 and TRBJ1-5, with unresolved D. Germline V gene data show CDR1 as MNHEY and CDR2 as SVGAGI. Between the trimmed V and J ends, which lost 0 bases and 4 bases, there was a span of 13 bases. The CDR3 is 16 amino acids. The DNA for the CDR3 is TGTGCCAGCAGTTACTCGATAACGGGGATTAATCAGCCCCAGCATTTT. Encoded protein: CASSYSITGINQPQHF.

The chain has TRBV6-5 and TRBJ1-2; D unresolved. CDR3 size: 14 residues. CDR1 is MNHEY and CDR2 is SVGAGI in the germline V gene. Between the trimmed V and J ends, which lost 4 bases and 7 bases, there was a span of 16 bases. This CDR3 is CASSFDWKSRGYTF. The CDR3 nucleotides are TGTGCCAGCAGTTTCGACTGGAAATCCCGTGGCTACACCTTC.

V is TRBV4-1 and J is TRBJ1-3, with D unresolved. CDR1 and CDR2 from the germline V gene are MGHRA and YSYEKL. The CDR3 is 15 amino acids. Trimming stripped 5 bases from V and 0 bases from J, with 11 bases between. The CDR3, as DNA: TGCGCCAGCAGCGCCCAGAGCAGCTCTGGAAACACCATATATTTT. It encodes CASSAQSSSGNTIYF.

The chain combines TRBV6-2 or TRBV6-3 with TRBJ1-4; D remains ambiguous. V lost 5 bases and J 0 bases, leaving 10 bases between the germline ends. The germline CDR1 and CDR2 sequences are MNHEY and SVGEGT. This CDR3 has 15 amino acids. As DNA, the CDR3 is TGTGCCAGCAGTCAGCGCCACGCAACTAATGAAAAACTGTTTTTT. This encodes CASSQRHATNEKLFF.

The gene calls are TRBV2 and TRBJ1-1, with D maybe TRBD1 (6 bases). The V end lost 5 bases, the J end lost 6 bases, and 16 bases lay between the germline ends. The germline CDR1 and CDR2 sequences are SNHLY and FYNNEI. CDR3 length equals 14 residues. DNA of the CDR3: TGTGCCAGCAGTCGCGACAGGTCGGGAGCTGAAGCTTTCTTT. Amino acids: CASSRDRSGAEAFF.

As DNA, the CDR3 is TGTGCCAGCAGTTCCCCTTCGAATCCCGGGACAGGCGCGAACACCGGGGAGCTGTTTTTT. Translation: CASSSPSNPGTGANTGELFF. The genes are TRBV28 and TRBJ2-2; the match to TRBD1 covers 8 bases. The V gene end was trimmed by 4 bases and the J gene end by 0 bases; junction bases not matched to a gene: 16. This CDR3 is built from 20 residues. Germline CDR1 is MDHEN and CDR2 is SYDVKM.

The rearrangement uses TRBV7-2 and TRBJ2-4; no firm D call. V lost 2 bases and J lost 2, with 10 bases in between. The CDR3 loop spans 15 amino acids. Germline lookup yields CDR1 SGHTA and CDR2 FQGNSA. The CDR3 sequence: CASSLIPGTKNIQYF. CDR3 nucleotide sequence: TGTGCCAGCAGCTTAATTCCTGGGACCAAAAACATTCAGTACTTC. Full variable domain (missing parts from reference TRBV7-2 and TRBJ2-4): GAGVSQSPSNKVTEKGKDVELRCDPISGHTALYWYRQSLGQGLEFLIYFQGNSAPDKSGLPSDRFSAERTGGSVSTLTIQRTQQEDSAVYLCASSLIPGTKNIQYFGAGTRLSVL.

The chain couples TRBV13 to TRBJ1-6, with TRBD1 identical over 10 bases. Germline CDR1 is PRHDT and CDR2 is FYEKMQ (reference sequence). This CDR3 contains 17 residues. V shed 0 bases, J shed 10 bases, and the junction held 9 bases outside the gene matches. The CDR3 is CASSLGRRDRGYSPLHF. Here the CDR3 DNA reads TGTGCCAGCAGCTTAGGCAGGCGGGACAGGGGTTACTCACCCCTCCACTTT.

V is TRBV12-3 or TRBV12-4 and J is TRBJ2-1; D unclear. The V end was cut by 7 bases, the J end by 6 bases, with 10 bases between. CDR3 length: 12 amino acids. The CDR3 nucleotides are TGTGCCAGCAACGGGCCCGGCAATGAGCAGTTCTTC. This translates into CASNGPGNEQFF.

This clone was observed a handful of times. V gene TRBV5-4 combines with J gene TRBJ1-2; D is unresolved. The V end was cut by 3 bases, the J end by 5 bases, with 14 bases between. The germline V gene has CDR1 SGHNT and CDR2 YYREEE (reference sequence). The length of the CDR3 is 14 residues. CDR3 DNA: TGTGCCAGCAGCTCCCCGACCGACGCTTATGGCTACACCTTC. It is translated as CASSSPTDAYGYTF.

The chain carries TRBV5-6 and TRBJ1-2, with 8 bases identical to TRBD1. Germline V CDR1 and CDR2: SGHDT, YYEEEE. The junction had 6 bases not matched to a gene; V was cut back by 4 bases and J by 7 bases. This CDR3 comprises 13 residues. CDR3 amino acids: CASSTRTGFGYTF. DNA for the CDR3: TGTGCCAGCAGCACCCGGACAGGGTTTGGCTACACCTTC.

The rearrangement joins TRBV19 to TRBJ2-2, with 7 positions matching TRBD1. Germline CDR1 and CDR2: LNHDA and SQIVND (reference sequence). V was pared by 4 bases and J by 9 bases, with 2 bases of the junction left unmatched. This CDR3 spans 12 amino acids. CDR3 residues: CASSKTGRELFF. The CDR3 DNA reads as TGTGCCAGTAGTAAGACAGGGAGGGAGCTGTTTTTT.

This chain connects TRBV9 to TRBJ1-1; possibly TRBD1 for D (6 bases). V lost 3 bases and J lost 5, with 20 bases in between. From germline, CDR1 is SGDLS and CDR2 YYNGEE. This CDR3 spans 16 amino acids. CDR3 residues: CASSAKHRVGVTEAFF. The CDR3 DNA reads TGTGCCAGCAGCGCAAAACACAGGGTGGGGGTAACTGAAGCTTTCTTT.

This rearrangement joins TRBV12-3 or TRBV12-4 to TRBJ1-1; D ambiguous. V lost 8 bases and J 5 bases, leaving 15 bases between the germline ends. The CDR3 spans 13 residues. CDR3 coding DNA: TGTGCCAGCGCATGGGAGGTTAGGACTGAAGCTTTCTTT. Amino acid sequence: CASAWEVRTEAFF.

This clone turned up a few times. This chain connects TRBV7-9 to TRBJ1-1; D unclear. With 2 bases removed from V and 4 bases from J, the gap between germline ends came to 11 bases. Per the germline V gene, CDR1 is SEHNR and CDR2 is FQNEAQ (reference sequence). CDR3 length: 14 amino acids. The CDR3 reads CASSLTNYRTEAFF. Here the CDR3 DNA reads TGTGCCAGCAGCTTAACGAACTACCGCACTGAAGCTTTCTTT.

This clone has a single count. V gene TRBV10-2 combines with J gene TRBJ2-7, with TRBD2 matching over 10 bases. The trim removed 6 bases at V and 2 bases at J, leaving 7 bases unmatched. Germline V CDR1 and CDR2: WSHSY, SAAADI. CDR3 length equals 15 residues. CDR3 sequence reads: CASSRTSGTAYEQYF. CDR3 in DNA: TGCGCCAGCAGCCGCACTAGCGGGACGGCCTACGAGCAGTACTTC.

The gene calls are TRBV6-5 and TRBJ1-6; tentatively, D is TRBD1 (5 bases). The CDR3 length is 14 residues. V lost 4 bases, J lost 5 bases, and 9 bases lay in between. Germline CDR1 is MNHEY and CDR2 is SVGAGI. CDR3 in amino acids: CASSLGTDNSPLHF. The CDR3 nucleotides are TGTGCCAGCAGTTTGGGGACGGATAATTCACCCCTCCACTTT.